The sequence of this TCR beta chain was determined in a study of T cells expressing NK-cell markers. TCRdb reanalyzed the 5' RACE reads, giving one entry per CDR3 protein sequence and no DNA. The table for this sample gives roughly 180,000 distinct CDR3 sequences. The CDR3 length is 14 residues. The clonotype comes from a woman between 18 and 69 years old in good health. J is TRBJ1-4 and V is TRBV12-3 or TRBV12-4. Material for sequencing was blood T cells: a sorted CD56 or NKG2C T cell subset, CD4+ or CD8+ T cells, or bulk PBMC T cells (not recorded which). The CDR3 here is CASRVGPTNEKLFF.